This TCR beta chain was captured in a study of cytomegalovirus exposure and HLA in healthy donors. CDR1 and CDR2 (germline): MNHEY, SMNVEV (reference sequence). The CDR3 has 14 amino acids. Unmatched junction bases numbered 6, after V lost 7 bases and J lost 3 bases. Assay: immunoSEQ multiplex PCR; the TCRdb copy retains only in-frame clones and omits some. The top ten clones hold over 1.5% of a sample with 140,000 to 150,000 clones, 94% of them seen once. This sequence originates from a young man in good health and CMV-seropositive. The chain carries TRBV27 and TRBJ2-3; 8 positions match TRBD1. Sequenced sample: PBMCs. In DNA, the CDR3 is TGTGCCAGCAAATTGGACAGGGATACAGATACGCAGTATTTT. As protein: CASKLDRDTDTQYF.